Each of the 6 T cell receptor beta chains below was sequenced from the same sample in a study of T cell responses to AZD1222 COVID-19 vaccine. The repertoire was sequenced with immunoSEQ multiplex PCR; TCRdb's copy has only in-frame clones and lacks some. This table holds just under 150,000 clones, approximately 89% found once. Sequenced material: peripheral blood, taken 28 days after the second AZD1222 dose. The receptors here all came from an adult who received the AZD1222 COVID-19 vaccine.

CDR3 loop: CASSEAGQGRNEQFF. DNA of the CDR3: TGTGCCAGCAGTGAAGCGGGGCAGGGGAGGAATGAGCAGTTCTTC. This sequence joins TRBV6-1 and TRBJ2-1, with D perhaps matching TRBD1 or TRBD2 (6 bases each). V lost 0 bases, J lost 7 bases, and 13 bases lay in between. CDR1 is MNHNS and CDR2 is SASEGT in the germline V gene. The CDR3 length is 15 residues.

This clone was seen just once. The chain employs TRBV3-1 (or the pseudogene TRBV3-2) and TRBJ2-7, with 8 bases identical to TRBD2. The CDR3 is 14 residues long. Per the germline V gene, CDR1 is LGHDT and CDR2 is YNNKEL (reference sequence). V trimming: 1 base; J trimming: 4 bases; junction bases outside the gene matches: 3. CDR3 sequence: CASSQAGGPYEQYF. CDR3 DNA: TGTGCCAGCAGCCAAGCGGGAGGGCCGTACGAGCAGTACTTC.

The V and J genes are TRBV6-5 and TRBJ2-1; 8 nucleotides match TRBD2. The CDR3 has 15 residues. J was trimmed by 9 bases and V by 2 bases; bases with no gene match: 9. CDR1 is MNHEY, CDR2 SVGAGI, per germline. This chain's CDR3 is CASSYPGRARGEQFF. DNA of the CDR3: TGTGCCAGCAGTTACCCCGGGAGGGCCCGAGGTGAGCAGTTCTTC.

CDR3 loop: CASSLGSSTNEKLFF. Written as DNA, the CDR3 is TGTGCCAGTAGTTTGGGGTCTTCAACTAATGAAAAACTGTTTTTT. The V call is TRBV19, the J call TRBJ1-4; D remains ambiguous. The CDR3 runs to 15 residues. Germline V gene lookup returns CDR1 LNHDA and CDR2 SQIVND (reference sequence). The V and J ends lost 5 bases and 0 bases respectively, with 10 bases between them.

The chain recombines TRBV19 with TRBJ2-5; 7 bases are a match to TRBD1. Germline-derived CDR1 and CDR2 are LNHDA and SQIVND (reference sequence). V shed 0 bases and J 1 base; nucleotides not matched to a gene: 5. The CDR3 is made up of 16 amino acids. The chain's CDR3 is CASSIEADRAQETQYF. CDR3 bases: TGTGCCAGTAGTATAGAGGCAGACAGGGCCCAAGAGACCCAGTACTTC. Supplemented by reference TRBV19 and TRBJ2-5, the full variable domain reads DGGITQSPKYLFRKEGQNVTLSCEQNLNHDAMYWYRQDPGQGLRLIYYSQIVNDFQKGDIAEGYSVSREKKESFPLTVTSAQKNPTAFYLCASSIEADRAQETQYFGPGTRLLVL.

The chain couples TRBV5-1 to TRBJ2-7; 8 bases match TRBD1. The junction had 4 bases not matched to a gene; V was cut back by 7 bases and J by 4 bases. There are 12 residues in the CDR3. CDR1 is SGHRS, CDR2 YFSETQ, per germline. CDR3 in DNA: TGCGCCAGCGGACAGGGTGGGTACGAGCAGTACTTC. Its translation: CASGQGGYEQYF. The complete variable domain, with remaining parts taken from reference TRBV5-1 and TRBJ2-7, reads KAGVTQTPRYLIKTRGQQVTLSCSPISGHRSVSWYQQTPGQGLQFLFEYFSETQRNKGNFPGRFSGRQFSNSRSEMNVSTLELGDSALYLCASGQGGYEQYFGPGTRLTVT.